This is a list of T cell receptor beta chains from one sample in a study of Graves' ophthalmopathy and Graves' hyperthyroidism. TCRdb reprocessed the multiplex PCR reads via MiXCR and lists one record per CDR3 protein. This sample has 580,000 or so distinct CDR3 sequences, with 35% to 40% found just once. Sequenced material: peripheral blood or thyroid tissue (not recorded which). The receptors were gathered from an adult man with Graves' hyperthyroidism. The CDR3 runs from the conserved cysteine through the conserved F or W. Rows may omit the clone size; those that give it use once, few, many or a size class.

v_call: TRBV20-1
clone_size: -
j_call: TRBJ2-6
cdr3_aa: CSARDLEGGANVLTF

v_call: TRBV19
clone_size: many
j_call: TRBJ2-2
cdr3_aa: CASSARFTGELFF

v_call: TRBV27
clone_size: few
j_call: TRBJ1-5
cdr3_aa: CASGGGRDRGNQPQHF

v_call: TRBV12-3/TRBV12-4
clone_size: many
j_call: TRBJ1-2
cdr3_aa: CASSLSAPDAYTF

v_call: TRBV29-1
clone_size: once
j_call: TRBJ1-2
cdr3_aa: CTVTGSLYGYTF

v_call: TRBV5-1
clone_size: -
j_call: TRBJ2-7
cdr3_aa: CASSFMGDEQYF

v_call: TRBV7-9
clone_size: many
j_call: TRBJ2-7
cdr3_aa: CASIDMTGSYEQYF

v_call: TRBV12-3/TRBV12-4
clone_size: -
j_call: TRBJ2-5
cdr3_aa: CASSDFSGGSETQYF

v_call: TRBV5-5
clone_size: few
j_call: TRBJ2-5
cdr3_aa: CASSFDWEMQETQYF

v_call: TRBV5-1
clone_size: -
j_call: TRBJ1-1
cdr3_aa: CASSLPGTTTEAFF

v_call: TRBV9
clone_size: -
j_call: TRBJ2-7
cdr3_aa: CASRRGGGENYEQYF

v_call: TRBV29-1
clone_size: -
j_call: TRBJ1-4
cdr3_aa: CSLTRREKLFF

v_call: TRBV2
clone_size: -
j_call: TRBJ1-6
cdr3_aa: CASSSLDNSPLHF

v_call: TRBV5-1
clone_size: -
j_call: TRBJ2-7
cdr3_aa: CASSQTGVLYEQYF

v_call: TRBV7-2
clone_size: few
j_call: TRBJ1-6
cdr3_aa: CASSLQGKNSPLHF

v_call: TRBV6-6
clone_size: -
j_call: TRBJ1-1
cdr3_aa: CASSYPVGEGPEAFF

v_call: TRBV6-5
clone_size: few
j_call: TRBJ1-2
cdr3_aa: CASSYSFSAGLYGYTF

v_call: TRBV10-3
clone_size: -
j_call: TRBJ1-2
cdr3_aa: CAVRDPPNYGYTF

v_call: TRBV19
clone_size: -
j_call: TRBJ1-1
cdr3_aa: CASVGPLNTEAFF

v_call: TRBV30
clone_size: -
j_call: TRBJ2-2
cdr3_aa: CACPWAGDNTGELFF

v_call: TRBV19
clone_size: -
j_call: TRBJ1-4
cdr3_aa: CASSLKGLEEKLFF

v_call: TRBV15
clone_size: many
j_call: TRBJ2-2
cdr3_aa: CATSREGSGVLTGELFF

v_call: TRBV5-1
clone_size: -
j_call: TRBJ1-3
cdr3_aa: CASSLGPRTSGNTIYF

v_call: TRBV29-1
clone_size: -
j_call: TRBJ2-7
cdr3_aa: CAWALAESSYGQYF

v_call: TRBV24-1
clone_size: many
j_call: TRBJ2-2
cdr3_aa: CATDREGSGELFF

v_call: TRBV10-3
clone_size: -
j_call: TRBJ2-2
cdr3_aa: CASSYSGVLDSNTNTGELFF

v_call: TRBV10-3
clone_size: -
j_call: TRBJ2-7
cdr3_aa: CASSNLKGGRSERYF

v_call: TRBV2
clone_size: -
j_call: -
cdr3_aa: CASKNRGGNNEQFF

v_call: TRBV6-5
clone_size: many
j_call: TRBJ2-5
cdr3_aa: CASSYSGGATWETQYF

v_call: TRBV10-3
clone_size: many
j_call: TRBJ2-7
cdr3_aa: CAISIAGTGGNEQYF

v_call: TRBV10-1
clone_size: -
j_call: TRBJ2-3
cdr3_aa: CASSESTGEGTQYF

v_call: TRBV2
clone_size: -
j_call: TRBJ1-5
cdr3_aa: CASSGAPGQGNQPQHF